The rows below give T cell receptor beta chains drawn from one sample of a study of vaccination effects on CD4 cells after COVID-19. Data came from immunoSEQ multiplex PCR; TCRdb stores just in-frame clones and leaves some out. The data show roughly 68,000 clones, with 70% to 85% seen just once and under 30% held by the top ten. Antigens of these TCRs are unknown. Sequenced material: CD4+ T cells from PBMCs cultured without peptide, taken before COVID-19 vaccination. The receptors were gathered from a human donor who had a prior SARS-CoV-2 infection. Both conserved end residues are part of each CDR3. A D gene is named only where the DNA matches it firmly.

V: TRBV6-5; length: 14; D: TRBD1; CDR3: CASIAGGSGNTIYF
V: TRBV6-1; length: 16; D: .; CDR3: CASSAPSSAGSYEQYF
V: TRBV5-4; length: 13; D: .; CDR3: CASSLHPQETQYF
V: TRBV21-1; length: 16; D: .; CDR3: CASSDARGYSNQPQHF
V: TRBV28; length: 12; D: .; CDR3: CASSPQNQPQHF
V: TRBV12-3/TRBV12-4; length: 13; D: .; CDR3: CASSPVYGTEAFF
V: TRBV2; length: 17; D: .; CDR3: CASSEVAPDQSYNEQFF
V: TRBV5-4; length: 15; D: .; CDR3: CASSYPGQGNTEAFF
V: TRBV24-1; length: 15; D: .; CDR3: CATSDPRGTGNTIYF
V: TRBV5-1; length: 14; D: .; CDR3: CASSFSGASYEQYF
V: TRBV6-2/TRBV6-3; length: 16; D: TRBD2; CDR3: CASSLSGSGMYNEQFF